Listed below are T cell receptor beta chains from one sample, sequenced in a study of cytomegalovirus exposure and HLA in healthy donors. Assay used: immunoSEQ multiplex PCR; TCRdb lists only in-frame clones, some missing. The data contain roughly 160,000 clones, around three quarters of them seen just once; the ten biggest clones take up approximately 2.1%. Sequenced material: PBMCs. The source of these receptors is a man between 50 and 59 years old in good health and CMV-seropositive. Both conserved end residues are part of each CDR3. Fields, in order: clone size, V gene, J gene, D gene, CDR3 DNA, CDR3 protein. A D gene is named only where the DNA matches it firmly. Size tells how often a clone was seen (once, few, many) or the class of an expanded clone, and some rows leave it out.

NA	TRBV6-6	TRBJ2-7	TRBD2	TGTGCCAGCAGTTACGAGACTAGCTACTACGAGCAGTACTTC	CASSYETSYYEQYF
NA	TRBV15	TRBJ1-2	TRBD1	TGTGCCACCAGCTCGACAGGGGGTTATGGCTACACCTTC	CATSSTGGYGYTF
NA	TRBV9	TRBJ2-1	TRBD2	TGTGCCAGCAGCGTAGCTGCCCTAGCGGGCCCGTACAATGAGCAGTTCTTC	CASSVAALAGPYNEQFF
NA	TRBV28	TRBJ1-1	NA	TGTGCCAGCAGTCCCCCGCGAAACACTGAAGCTTTCTTT	CASSPPRNTEAFF
NA	TRBV7-3	TRBJ1-1	NA	TGTGCCAGCAGCTTAACGACGGGGTCTGAAGCTTTCTTT	CASSLTTGSEAFF
NA	TRBV6-5	TRBJ1-3	NA	TGTGCCAGCAGTTTAACCCAAGAGAGGAGAAACACCATATATTTT	CASSLTQERRNTIYF
NA	TRBV13	TRBJ2-7	NA	TGTGCCAGCAGCCGGGACTCCTACGAGCAGTACTTC	CASSRDSYEQYF
NA	TRBV18	TRBJ1-6	NA	TGTGCCAGCTCACCAGGGGACAACGGTTCACCCCTCCACTTT	CASSPGDNGSPLHF
NA	TRBV7-2	TRBJ2-3	TRBD2	TGTGCCAGCAGCCCCAGCTCTAGCGGGGTGACAGATACGCAGTATTTT	CASSPSSSGVTDTQYF
NA	TRBV29-1	TRBJ1-1	TRBD1	TGCAGCGTCCGGACAGGGGTCGAGAACACTGAAGCTTTCTTT	CSVRTGVENTEAFF
NA	TRBV7-2	TRBJ2-7	NA	TGTGCCAGCAGACGGGACACCTACGAGCAGTACTTC	CASRRDTYEQYF
NA	TRBV19	TRBJ1-2	NA	TGTGCCAGTAGTAGGAGTCCGGGAGCGGACTATGGCTACACCTTC	CASSRSPGADYGYTF
NA	TRBV27	TRBJ2-3	NA	TGTGCCAGCAGTTCCCCAGTGGGGCCCCTCACAGATACGCAGTATTTT	CASSSPVGPLTDTQYF
NA	TRBV7-9	TRBJ2-7	TRBD1	TGTGCCAGCAACAACGACAGGGCCGAGCAGTACTTC	CASNNDRAEQYF
once	TRBV27	TRBJ1-6	NA	TGTGCCAGCAGTTTATCGGGCCCGGCAGGGAGGTTATCACCCCTCCACTTT	CASSLSGPAGRLSPLHF
NA	TRBV19	TRBJ1-1	TRBD1	TGTGCCAGCCGAACCCCCCGGACAGGGATCCGAATTGAAGCTTTCTTT	CASRTPRTGIRIEAFF
NA	TRBV9	TRBJ2-1	TRBD1	TGTGCCAGCAGCGCAGAGTTTGCAGGGGGCCTAAGTGGTGAGCAGTTCTTC	CASSAEFAGGLSGEQFF
NA	TRBV18	TRBJ1-4	NA	TGTGCCAGCTCACCATCAACAGGGATTGCCGCAACTAATGAAAAACTGTTTTTT	CASSPSTGIAATNEKLFF
NA	TRBV9	TRBJ2-1	TRBD1	TGTGCCAGCAGCGCCAGGGGGAGCTCCTACAATGAGCAGTTCTTC	CASSARGSSYNEQFF
NA	TRBV15	TRBJ1-5	NA	TGTGCCACCAGCAGAGTGACGGGGAATAGCAATCAGCCCCAGCATTTT	CATSRVTGNSNQPQHF
NA	TRBV6-5	TRBJ2-2	TRBD2	TGTGCCAGCAGTTATTCGGGGACTAGCGGGGCCGGGGAGCTGTTTTTT	CASSYSGTSGAGELFF
NA	TRBV21-1	TRBJ2-7	NA	TGTGCCAGCAGCAAAGAGGGGAACCATTGGACTAGGCAGAAGAGCGAGCAGTACTTC	CASSKEGNHWTRQKSEQYF
NA	TRBV4-1	TRBJ2-1	TRBD2	TGCGCCAGCAGCCACCCGGGGGGCTCCTACAATGAGCAGTTCTTC	CASSHPGGSYNEQFF
NA	TRBV9	TRBJ1-2	TRBD1	TGTGCCAGCAGCGTCCAAGGGACAGGGGACTTCAACTATGGCTACACCTTC	CASSVQGTGDFNYGYTF
NA	TRBV29-1	TRBJ2-3	NA	TGCAGCGTTGAACCCGCGGCGCAGTATTTT	CSVEPAAQYF
NA	TRBV9	TRBJ1-2	NA	TGTGCCAGCAGCCTGGGCCCGGACAGCCGTTCGGGCTACACCTTC	CASSLGPDSRSGYTF
NA	TRBV7-6	TRBJ2-1	NA	TGTGCCAGCAGCCGTCCCCCCCCGGGTAATGAGCAGTTCTTC	CASSRPPPGNEQFF
NA	TRBV18	TRBJ1-2	NA	TGTGCCAGCTCACGATACAGCACTCTGGGCTATGGCTACACCTTC	CASSRYSTLGYGYTF
NA	TRBV18	TRBJ1-1	TRBD1	TGTGCCAGCTCACCACTGGATTGGACAGGGACGGGGTTGGGGGCTGAAGCTTTCTTT	CASSPLDWTGTGLGAEAFF